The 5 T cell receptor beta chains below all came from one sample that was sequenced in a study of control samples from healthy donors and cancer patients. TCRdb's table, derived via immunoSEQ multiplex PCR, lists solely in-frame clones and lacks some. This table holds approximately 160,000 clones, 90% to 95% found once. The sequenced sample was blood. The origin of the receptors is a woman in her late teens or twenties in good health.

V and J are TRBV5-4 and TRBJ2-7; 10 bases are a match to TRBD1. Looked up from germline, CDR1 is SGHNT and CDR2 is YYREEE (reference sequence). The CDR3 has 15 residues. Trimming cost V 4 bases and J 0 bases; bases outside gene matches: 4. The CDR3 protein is CASSPRDRGSYEQYF. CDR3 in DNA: TGTGCCAGCAGCCCCCGGGACAGGGGCTCCTACGAGCAGTACTTC.

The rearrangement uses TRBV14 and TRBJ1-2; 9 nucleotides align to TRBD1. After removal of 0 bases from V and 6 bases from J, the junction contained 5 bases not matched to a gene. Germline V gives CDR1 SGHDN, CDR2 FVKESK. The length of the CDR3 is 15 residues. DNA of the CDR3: TGTGCCAGCAGCCAAGATTTACAGGGGGCACATGGCTACACCTTC. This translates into CASSQDLQGAHGYTF. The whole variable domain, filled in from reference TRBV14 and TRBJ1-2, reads EAGVTQFPSHSVIEKGQTVTLRCDPISGHDNLYWYRRVMGKEIKFLLHFVKESKQDESGMPNNRFLAERTGGTYSTLKVQPAELEDSGVYFCASSQDLQGAHGYTFGSGTRLTVV.

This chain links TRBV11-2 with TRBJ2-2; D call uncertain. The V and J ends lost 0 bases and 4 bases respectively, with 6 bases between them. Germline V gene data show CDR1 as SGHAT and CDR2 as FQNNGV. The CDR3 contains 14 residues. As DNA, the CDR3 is TGTGCCAGCAGCTTAGATCAGCGCACCGGGGAGCTGTTTTTT. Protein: CASSLDQRTGELFF.

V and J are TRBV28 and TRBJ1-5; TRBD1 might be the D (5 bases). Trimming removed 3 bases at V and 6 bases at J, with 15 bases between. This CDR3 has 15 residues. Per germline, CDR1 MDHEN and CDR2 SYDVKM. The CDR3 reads CASSFGQGFRQPQHF. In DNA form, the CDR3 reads TGTGCCAGCAGTTTTGGGCAGGGTTTCCGTCAGCCCCAGCATTTT. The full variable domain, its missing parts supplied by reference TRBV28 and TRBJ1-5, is DVKVTQSSRYLVKRTGEKVFLECVQDMDHENMFWYRQDPGLGLRLIYFSYDVKMKEKGDIPEGYSVSREKKERFSLILESASTNQTSMYLCASSFGQGFRQPQHFGDGTRLSIL.

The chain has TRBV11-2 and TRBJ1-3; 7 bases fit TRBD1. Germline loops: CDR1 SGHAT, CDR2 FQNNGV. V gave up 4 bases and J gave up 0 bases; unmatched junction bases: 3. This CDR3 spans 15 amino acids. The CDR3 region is CASSSGTASGNTIYF. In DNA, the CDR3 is TGTGCCAGCAGCTCGGGGACAGCCTCTGGAAACACCATATATTTT. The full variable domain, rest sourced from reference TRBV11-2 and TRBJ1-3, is EAGVAQSPRYKIIEKRQSVAFWCNPISGHATLYWYQQILGQGPKLLIQFQNNGVVDDSQLPKDRFSAERLKGVDSTLKIQPAKLEDSAVYLCASSSGTASGNTIYFGEGSWLTVV.